What follows are 22 T cell receptor beta chains derived from one specimen sequenced in a study of blood T cells in healthy people across ages. PCR was performed a second time for 7 to 11 cycles using a sample-barcoded 5' primer and a J-beta primer mix. TCRdb itself ran the 5' RACE reads through MiXCR, one entry per CDR3 protein. This table holds over a million distinct CDR3 sequences, 35% to 50% found once. The sequenced sample consisted of blood. The receptors stem from a woman in her sixties or seventies in good health.

This rearrangement joins TRBV29-1 to TRBJ2-5, with TRBD2 identical over 10 bases. V shed 0 bases, J shed 0 bases, and the junction held 10 bases outside the gene matches. Germline V lookup: CDR1 SQVTM, CDR2 ANQGSEA. This CDR3 has 18 residues. CDR3 amino acids: CSVEDLQETSGYQETQYF. In nucleotides, the CDR3 is TGCAGCGTTGAAGATCTTCAGGAGACTAGCGGGTACCAAGAGACCCAGTACTTC.

This clonotype was picked up a small number of times. The chain recombines TRBV20-1 with TRBJ2-5, with no clear D. The CDR3 covers 13 residues. V was pared by 4 bases and J by 0 bases, with 9 bases between. Germline V gene data show CDR1 as DFQATT and CDR2 as SNEGSKA (reference sequence). CDR3 sequence reads: CSATELHQETQYF. The CDR3 DNA reads TGCAGTGCTACCGAGCTACACCAAGAGACCCAGTACTTC.

A word on this clonotype: This may be a read error, as it is one base from a much larger clone. The chain carries TRBV12-3 or TRBV12-4 and TRBJ2-5; 7 bases line up with TRBD2. The CDR3 is 14 residues long. V dropped 5 bases and J dropped 2; count of bases not matched to a gene: 5. The CDR3 bases are TGTGCCAGCAGTGTCCGGACTAGTCAAGAGACCCAGTACTTC. As protein: CASSVRTSQETQYF.

Notes on this clonotype: One end of the junction does not line up with germline, which may come from a read error. The chain employs TRBV24-1 and TRBJ1-5; D possibly corresponds to TRBD1 (5 bases). Germline V CDR1 and CDR2: KGHDR, SFDVKD. CDR3 length: 16 amino acids. The CDR3 coding sequence is TGTGCCACCGGTGATTCCAGACAGTCCTTCAATCAGCCCCAGCATTTT. This gives the protein CATGDSRQSFNQPQHF.

This clonotype appeared a single time. This chain connects TRBV18 to TRBJ2-7; 9 bases are shared with TRBD1. The V gene end was trimmed by 5 bases and the J gene end by 5 bases; junction bases not matched to a gene: 7. CDR3 length: 14 amino acids. Germline assignment: CDR1 KGHSH and CDR2 LQKENI. The CDR3 DNA is TGTGCCAGCTCAACTACGGGACAGGGACACGAGCAGTACTTC. This gives the protein CASSTTGQGHEQYF.

This clonotype was detected ten times or more. The chain carries TRBV10-3 and TRBJ2-7; perhaps D is TRBD1 or TRBD2 (5 bases each). The CDR3 runs to 12 residues. Trimming cost V 10 bases and J 0 bases, with 10 bases left between them. Germline CDR1 ENHRY, CDR2 SYGVKD. The CDR3 reads CATRDRSYEQYF. CDR3 sequence (DNA): TGTGCCACCAGGGACCGCTCCTACGAGCAGTACTTC.

This clonotype was observed a handful of times. The chain combines TRBV12-3 or TRBV12-4 with TRBJ2-6; TRBD1 aligns across 9 bases. V trimming: 7 bases; J trimming: 1 base; junction bases outside the gene matches: 14. This CDR3 has 19 amino acids. This CDR3 is CASTTGTGYAQSGANVLTF. DNA of the CDR3: TGTGCCAGCACGACCGGGACAGGGTATGCCCAGTCTGGGGCCAACGTCCTGACTTTC.

The chain recombines TRBV20-1 with TRBJ2-1; TRBD1 agrees at 10 bases. The CDR3 is made up of 14 amino acids. Germline V gene data show CDR1 as DFQATT and CDR2 as SNEGSKA (reference sequence). Losses at the gene ends were 5 bases for V and 12 bases for J; bases not matched to a gene: 13. Here the CDR3 reads CSAHSGQGFQVQFF. The CDR3 DNA reads as TGCAGTGCTCACTCGGGACAGGGGTTTCAGGTGCAGTTCTTC.

This clonotype was observed a handful of times. This chain connects TRBV7-8 to TRBJ1-1, with D maybe TRBD1 (5 bases). V lost 3 bases to trimming and J lost 0 bases, with 11 bases between them. Germline loops: CDR1 SGHVS, CDR2 FQNEAQ. This CDR3 region has 15 residues. The CDR3 region is CASSFAGPLNTEAFF. DNA of the CDR3: TGTGCCAGCAGCTTCGCGGGGCCTTTGAACACTGAAGCTTTCTTT.

This chain connects TRBV7-2 to TRBJ2-5, with 11 bases fitting TRBD1. With 5 bases clipped from V and 5 bases from J, the junction kept 7 bases outside the gene matches. Germline V gene data show CDR1 as SGHTA and CDR2 as FQGNSA. The CDR3 spans 15 residues. CDR3 region: CASSTDRGRVETQYF. The CDR3 DNA is TGTGCCAGCAGCACGGACAGGGGGCGGGTGGAGACCCAGTACTTC.

The chain is built from TRBV18 and TRBJ1-6; 8 bases agree with TRBD1. Trimming took 0 bases from V and 9 from J; bases not matched to a gene: 7. The CDR3 length is 16 residues. CDR1 and CDR2 (germline): KGHSH, LQKENI. CDR3 amino acids: CASSPPTGQGTSPLHF. The CDR3 coding sequence is TGTGCCAGCTCACCACCGACAGGACAGGGAACTTCACCCCTCCACTTT.

There are a few counts of this clonotype. The V and J genes are TRBV14 and TRBJ2-7, with TRBD2 matching over 11 bases. This CDR3 has 15 amino acids. Per the germline V gene, CDR1 is SGHDN and CDR2 is FVKESK. After removal of 5 bases from V and 2 bases from J, the junction contained 5 bases not matched to a gene. For the CDR3, the DNA is TGTGCCAGCAGCGGAGCTAGCGGGAGGACCTACGAGCAGTACTTC. The encoded protein is CASSGASGRTYEQYF.

The rearrangement uses TRBV20-1 and TRBJ2-5; possibly TRBD1 for D (5 bases). Trimming took 7 bases from V and 3 from J, leaving 21 bases between them. The CDR3 runs 15 residues. The germline CDR1 and CDR2 sequences are DFQATT and SNEGSKA (reference sequence). The CDR3 protein is CSEVAQGRPKETQYF. DNA for the CDR3: TGCAGTGAGGTCGCGCAGGGTAGGCCCAAAGAGACCCAGTACTTC.

The gene calls are TRBV25-1 and TRBJ2-1; 15 nucleotides match TRBD2. Unmatched junction bases numbered 7, after V lost 2 bases and J lost 8 bases. CDR3 length equals 17 residues. Germline CDR1 reads MGHDK; CDR2 reads SYGVNS. The CDR3 reads CASSEGARTSGRDEQFF. CDR3 nucleotides: TGTGCCAGCAGTGAAGGGGCAAGGACTAGCGGGAGGGATGAGCAGTTCTTC.

A single count supports this clonotype. The chain recombines TRBV12-3 or TRBV12-4 with TRBJ1-5; 9 bases fit TRBD1. The CDR3 contains 18 residues. With V trimmed by 5 bases and J by 0 bases, 11 bases remained unmatched. CDR3 in amino acids: CASSAVTGGLYSNQPQHF. CDR3 bases: TGTGCCAGCAGTGCTGTAACAGGGGGCCTGTATAGCAATCAGCCCCAGCATTTT.

The chain combines TRBV15 with TRBJ2-5, with 8 positions matching TRBD2. Matching the DNA end better, TRBJ2-7 makes the J call doubtful. This CDR3 is 15 amino acids long. Looked up from germline, CDR1 is LNHNV and CDR2 is YYDKDF (reference sequence). The CDR3 DNA sequence: TGTGCCACCAGCAGAGGACCAGCGGGAGCCGGCGAGCAGTACTTC. It translates to CATSRGPAGAGEQYF.

The rearrangement joins TRBV7-2 to TRBJ2-1; 10 bases match TRBD2. V lost 5 bases to trimming and J lost 7 bases; unmatched junction nucleotides: 17. The CDR3 spans 18 residues. Germline V gene data show CDR1 as SGHTA and CDR2 as FQGNSA. The CDR3 nucleotides read TGTGCCAGCAGCCGATTCGTGGGTAGCGGGAGGTTGGCGAATGAGCAGTTCTTC. This translates into CASSRFVGSGRLANEQFF.

The V call is TRBV7-9, the J call TRBJ2-3, with D uncertain. Germline lookup yields CDR1 SEHNR and CDR2 FQNEAQ (reference sequence). The germline V and J ends were trimmed by 1 base and 0 bases, with 11 bases remaining between them. This CDR3 region has 16 residues. The CDR3 region has the DNA TGTGCCAGCAGCTTAGTGGGCAAAACTAGCACAGATACGCAGTATTTT. As protein: CASSLVGKTSTDTQYF.

This chain joins TRBV7-9 and TRBJ2-1; D call uncertain. The ends were cut back, 8 bases at V and 0 bases at J, with 11 bases in the middle. The germline gives CDR1 SEHNR, CDR2 FQNEAQ (reference sequence). There are 14 residues in the CDR3. CDR3 loop: CASGPPSSYNEQFF. DNA of the CDR3: TGTGCCAGCGGGCCCCCTAGCTCCTACAATGAGCAGTTCTTC.

Of note for this clonotype: One end of the junction varies from germline; a read error may be responsible. The chain has TRBV20-1 and TRBJ2-7; 7 bases align to TRBD1. This CDR3 has 15 residues. Germline V gives CDR1 DFQATT, CDR2 SNEGSKA (reference sequence). This chain's CDR3 is CSAREGQRGSYGQYF. The CDR3 bases are TGCAGTGCTAGAGAGGGACAGAGGGGTTCCTACGGGCAGTACTTC.

The genes are TRBV7-6 and TRBJ2-3; D unclear. Trimming cost V 0 bases and J 4 bases, with 14 bases left between them. The CDR3 is 16 residues long. CDR1 and CDR2 from the germline V gene are SGHVS and FNYEAQ. The CDR3: CASSLAQGIDADTQYF. The CDR3 DNA reads TGTGCCAGCAGCTTAGCGCAAGGGATAGACGCAGATACGCAGTATTTT.

This clonotype turned up a few times. This sequence joins TRBV7-9 and TRBJ2-3; 9 positions agree with TRBD2. Per germline, CDR1 SEHNR and CDR2 FQNEAQ (reference sequence). This CDR3 region has 16 residues. V dropped 1 base and J dropped 5; count of bases not matched to a gene: 7. In DNA, the CDR3 is TGTGCCAGCAGCTTAGGAGGCGGGGGGGCCGGAGATACGCAGTATTTT. Protein sequence: CASSLGGGGAGDTQYF.